A single sample is the source of the 16 T cell receptor beta chains below, sequenced in a study of T cell changes during pregnancy in multiple sclerosis. Using immunoSEQ multiplex PCR, the repertoire was profiled, and TCRdb retains in-frame clones only, with some absent. The table records about 70,000 clones, approximately 94% of them present only once. This sample comprised peripheral blood, obtained in the third trimester of pregnancy. These receptors were taken from a female donor with multiple sclerosis, enrolled in a pregnancy study.

The chain joins TRBV7-2 to TRBJ2-1, with 8 nucleotides matching TRBD1. The CDR3 has 16 amino acids. Per germline, CDR1 SGHTA and CDR2 FQGNSA. The ends lost 5 bases at V and 7 bases at J; junction bases unmatched: 13. This CDR3 reads CASSLLTGAFSNEQFF. CDR3 nucleotides: TGTGCCAGCAGCCTACTGACAGGGGCTTTTTCAAATGAGCAGTTCTTC.

The chain uses TRBV10-3 and TRBJ1-1, with 7 positions matching TRBD1. The junction had 9 bases not matched to a gene; V was cut back by 2 bases and J by 3 bases. CDR1 ENHRY and CDR2 SYGVKD come from the germline V gene. This CDR3 is built from 16 residues. DNA of the CDR3: TGTGCCATCAGTGAGATAAACAGGGGTCGGCACACTGAAGCTTTCTTT. Translated: CAISEINRGRHTEAFF.

The gene calls are TRBV18 and TRBJ2-7, with TRBD1 identical over 8 bases. The junction had 6 bases not matched to a gene; V was cut back by 1 base and J by 1 base. This CDR3 spans 16 amino acids. Germline V gene data show CDR1 as KGHSH and CDR2 as LQKENI. The CDR3 bases are TGTGCCAGCTCACCACAAACGGGACAGGCGTCCTACGAGCAGTACTTC. Its translation is CASSPQTGQASYEQYF. The full variable domain, with the rest looked up from reference TRBV18 and TRBJ2-7, is NAGVMQNPRHLVRRRGQEARLRCSPMKGHSHVYWYRQLPEEGLKFMVYLQKENIIDESGMPKERFSAEFPKEGPSILRIQQVVRGDSAAYFCASSPQTGQASYEQYFGPGTRLTVT.

This chain links TRBV9 with TRBJ1-1; D is possibly TRBD1 (5 bases). V was shortened by 3 bases and J by 5 bases, with 11 bases between the two germline ends. CDR3 length: 13 amino acids. The germline gives CDR1 SGDLS, CDR2 YYNGEE. CDR3 sequence: CASSGGGVTEAFF. CDR3 DNA sequence: TGTGCCAGCAGCGGCGGGGGGGTGACTGAAGCTTTCTTT.

The rearrangement joins TRBV6-6 to TRBJ1-2; unclear D gene. V dropped 5 bases and J dropped 2 bases, with 15 bases sitting between them. Germline V gene data show CDR1 as MNHNY and CDR2 as SVGAGI (reference sequence). This CDR3 contains 15 residues. The CDR3 DNA reads as TGTGCCAGCAGTCCACGACCTAGAGCAAACTATGGCTACACCTTC. It is translated as CASSPRPRANYGYTF.

The rearrangement uses TRBV9 and TRBJ2-3; 11 bases are a match to TRBD2. CDR1 is SGDLS and CDR2 is YYNGEE in the germline V gene. With V trimmed by 0 bases and J by 4 bases, 13 bases remained unmatched. This CDR3 spans 19 amino acids. CDR3 DNA: TGTGCCAGCAGCGTAGATTCGCGTGTAGCGGGGGGGCTTTCAGATACGCAGTATTTT. Amino acids: CASSVDSRVAGGLSDTQYF.

CDR3 DNA: TGCAGCGTTATTTATGAAAAAAGTTGGGCAGCTGAAAAACTGTTTTTT. It translates to CSVIYEKSWAAEKLFF. V usage is TRBV29-1 and J usage is TRBJ1-4; D is undetermined. CDR1 is SQVTM and CDR2 is ANQGSEA in the germline V gene. Deletions cut 5 bases from V and 7 bases from J, with 23 bases between. CDR3 length equals 16 residues.

The chain uses TRBV6-5 and TRBJ2-7; 9 bases line up with TRBD2. V trimming: 2 bases; J trimming: 2 bases; junction bases outside the gene matches: 4. The CDR3 runs 15 residues. Germline V gene sequence: CDR1 MNHEY, CDR2 SVGAGI. The CDR3 is CASSYLGLATYEQYF. The DNA for the CDR3 is TGTGCCAGCAGTTACCTGGGACTAGCAACCTACGAGCAGTACTTC.

This chain connects TRBV28 to TRBJ1-1; D is unresolved. The CDR3 totals 11 residues. Germline-derived CDR1 and CDR2 are MDHEN and SYDVKM. V lost 4 bases, J lost 11 bases, and 11 bases lay in between. In DNA, the CDR3 is TGTGCCAGCAGTTCGGGATTTCGGGCTTTCTTT. Its protein product is CASSSGFRAFF.

This clone was seen a few times. The J gene is TRBJ2-7, the V gene TRBV7-3, with D possibly matching TRBD2 (5 bases). CDR1 is SGHTA and CDR2 is FQGTGA in the germline V gene. Trimming removed 2 bases from V and 4 bases from J, with 9 bases in between. The CDR3 runs 13 residues. The CDR3 DNA is TGTGCCAGCAGCTTAGGGGAGAGGTACGAGCAGTACTTC. It translates to CASSLGERYEQYF.

V gene TRBV7-2 combines with J gene TRBJ1-1; D possibly corresponds to TRBD1 (6 bases). Trimming removed 7 bases from V and 0 bases from J, with 12 bases in between. This CDR3 is 14 amino acids long. Germline V gene lookup returns CDR1 SGHTA and CDR2 FQGNSA. The CDR3 bases are TGTGCCAGCACCGTGGGGGCTATGAACACTGAAGCTTTCTTT. Its translation is CASTVGAMNTEAFF.

V gene TRBV7-2 combines with J gene TRBJ2-7, with TRBD2 identical over 9 bases. Germline V gene data show CDR1 as SGHTA and CDR2 as FQGNSA. V was clipped by 1 base and J by 4 bases; unmatched bases: 5. This CDR3 is 15 amino acids long. The DNA of the CDR3 is TGTGCCAGCAGCTTAGATAGCGGGGGCGTGTACGAGCAGTACTTC. Its protein is CASSLDSGGVYEQYF.

The V and J genes are TRBV19 and TRBJ2-5; D unresolved. The CDR3 runs to 13 residues. Trimming cost V 2 bases and J 2 bases, with 6 bases left between them. Germline assignment: CDR1 LNHDA and CDR2 SQIVND (reference sequence). This CDR3 is CASSILRQETQYF. DNA for the CDR3: TGTGCCAGTAGTATACTGCGGCAAGAGACCCAGTACTTC.

The CDR3 bases are TGTGCCAGCAGACCGACAGGGGGGGTCGAGCAGTACTTC. This encodes CASRPTGGVEQYF. The J gene is TRBJ2-7, the V gene TRBV28, with 9 bases that match TRBD1. V was clipped by 6 bases and J by 6 bases; unmatched bases: 6. CDR1 MDHEN and CDR2 SYDVKM come from the germline V gene. This CDR3 spans 13 amino acids.

DNA for the CDR3: TGTGCCAGCAGTTACAGACAAACGAATGAAAAACTGTTTTTT. It specifies CASSYRQTNEKLFF. The rearrangement uses TRBV6-5 and TRBJ1-4; no firm D call. Germline values: CDR1 MNHEY, CDR2 SVGAGI. Trimming took off 2 bases at V and 5 bases at J, with 9 bases between the two ends. The CDR3 covers 14 residues.

The chain employs TRBV7-8 and TRBJ2-1; possibly TRBD1 for D (6 bases). Trimming stripped 5 bases from V and 0 bases from J, with 14 bases between. Germline V gene data show CDR1 as SGHVS and CDR2 as FQNEAQ. The CDR3 is made up of 16 amino acids. The CDR3: CASSQTQGRSYNEQFF. CDR3 nucleotide sequence: TGTGCCAGCAGCCAGACCCAGGGGCGCTCCTACAATGAGCAGTTCTTC. Full variable domain (missing parts from reference TRBV7-8 and TRBJ2-1): GAGVSQSPRYKVAKRGQDVALRCDPISGHVSLFWYQQALGQGPEFLTYFQNEAQLDKSGLPSDRFFAERPEGSVSTLKIQRTQQEDSAVYLCASSQTQGRSYNEQFFGPGTRLTVL.